The clone carrying this T cell receptor beta chain was seen a few times. Its target is unknown. TCRdb reprocessed the 5' RACE reads with MiXCR, giving one entry per CDR3 protein. The table has around 9,300 distinct CDR3 sequences, approximately 5.1% seen once. The CDR3 is 14 residues long. Germline V lookup: CDR1 DFQATT, CDR2 SNEGSKA (reference sequence). V was pared by 2 bases and J by 2 bases, with 6 bases of the junction left unmatched. As for time point: sample taken at primary tumor resection. This sample is drawn from a study of spatial heterogeneity in lung cancer. Study-level background: In the raw reads, each unique TCR and UMI combination was present more than ten times on average. Findings and caveats of the study: Tumor mutation count correlated with how many alpha and beta TCRs expanded intratumorally.

This rearrangement joins TRBV20-1 to TRBJ2-7; 7 positions agree with TRBD2. Specimen: lung tumor tissue, collected at surgery. The TCR sequence derives from a female donor with early-stage non-small cell lung cancer. In DNA, the CDR3 is TGCAGTGCTAGAAAAATCGGGACTACCTACGAGCAGTACTTC. Its translation: CSARKIGTTYEQYF.